In its sample, the clone carrying this T cell receptor (beta chain) was seen a few times. This sample is part of a study of blood T cell repertoires in COVID-19. Across the whole study: Spain, Italy and the United States supplied samples that represented acute and convalescent COVID-19. T cells, B-cell-depleted T cells, or PBMCs provided the cDNA or gDNA that served as material.

How the authors handled the data: Nucleated cell number was recorded as an estimate derived from reference gene primer amplification. This table comes from immunoSEQ multiplex PCR, and its TCRdb copy is limited to in-frame clones, with some not included. That table furnishes V, J and clone size, whereas the DNA furnished D and trimming. The sample includes approximately 180,000 clones, more than 80% of them seen just once. This CDR3 comprises 11 residues. The V end was cut by 6 bases, the J end by 5 bases, with 4 bases between. In germline, CDR1 is MNHNY, CDR2 SVGAGI (reference sequence). The study drew participants aged roughly 18 to 89 years from some 24 US areas.

The receptor was isolated from a middle-aged man who had recovered from COVID-19. The chain joins TRBV6-6 to TRBJ2-2, with D hard to call. Sequenced input: PBMCs or T cells enriched from blood (not recorded which). CDR3 loop: CASRLTGELFF. For the CDR3, the DNA is TGTGCCAGCAGGTTAACCGGGGAGCTGTTTTTT.